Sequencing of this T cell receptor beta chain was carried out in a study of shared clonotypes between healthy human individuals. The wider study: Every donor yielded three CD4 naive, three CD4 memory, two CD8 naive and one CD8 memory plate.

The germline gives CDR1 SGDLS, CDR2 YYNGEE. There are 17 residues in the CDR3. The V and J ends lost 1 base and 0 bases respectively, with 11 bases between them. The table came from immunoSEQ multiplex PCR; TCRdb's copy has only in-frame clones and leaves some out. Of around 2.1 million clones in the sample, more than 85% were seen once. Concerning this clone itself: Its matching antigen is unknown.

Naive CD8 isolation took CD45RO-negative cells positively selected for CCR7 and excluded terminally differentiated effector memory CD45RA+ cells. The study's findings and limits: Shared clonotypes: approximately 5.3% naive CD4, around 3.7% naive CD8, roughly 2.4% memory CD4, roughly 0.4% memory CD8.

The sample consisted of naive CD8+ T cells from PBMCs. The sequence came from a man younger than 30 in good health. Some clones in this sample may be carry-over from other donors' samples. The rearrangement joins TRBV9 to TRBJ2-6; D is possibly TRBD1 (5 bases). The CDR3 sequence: CASSVPGRSSGANVLTF. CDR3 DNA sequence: TGTGCCAGCAGCGTACCAGGGCGTTCCTCTGGGGCCAACGTCCTGACTTTC.